Listed below are T cell receptor beta chains from one sample, sequenced in a study of PD-L1 blockade in urothelial cancer. The repertoire was sequenced with immunoSEQ multiplex PCR; TCRdb's copy has only in-frame clones and lacks some. The sample carries some 100,000 clones, roughly nine tenths recorded once. This specimen was PBMCs, taken around atezolizumab (anti-PD-L1) treatment. The source is a woman aged 80 or older with urothelial cancer. Both conserved end residues are part of each CDR3. Each record gives: J gene, D gene, clone size, V gene, CDR3 DNA, CDR3 protein. The D gene is left open where the match is weak. Clone sizes are given selectively: once, few, many, or a class where the clone is expanded.

J: TRBJ2-1
D: TRBD2
size: once
V: TRBV11-2
DNA: TGTGCCAGCAGCCCCAAAGCCTCTAGCGGGAGCTACAATGAGCAGTTCTTC
CDR3: CASSPKASSGSYNEQFF

J: TRBJ2-3
D: TRBD1
size: -
V: TRBV15
DNA: TGTGCCACCAGCAGAGATAGGGACAGTTTAGATACGCAGTATTTT
CDR3: CATSRDRDSLDTQYF

J: TRBJ2-1
D: -
size: few
V: TRBV19
DNA: TGTGCCAGTAGTACGAGCGCCCAGAGGGATGAGCAGTTCTTC
CDR3: CASSTSAQRDEQFF

J: TRBJ1-2
D: -
size: -
V: TRBV28
DNA: TGTGCCAGCAGCCCTGGACAGCTTCACTATGGCTACACCTTC
CDR3: CASSPGQLHYGYTF

J: TRBJ1-1
D: TRBD1
size: -
V: TRBV7-9
DNA: TGTGCCAGTTTCAGACAGGGGGCTGGCACTGAAGCTTTCTTT
CDR3: CASFRQGAGTEAFF

J: TRBJ2-2
D: TRBD1
size: -
V: TRBV7-2
DNA: TGTGCCAGCGGGCCAGGGGGCGGGGAGCTGTTTTTT
CDR3: CASGPGGGELFF

J: TRBJ2-1
D: TRBD2
size: -
V: TRBV10-1
DNA: TGCGCCAGCAGTGGGCCGGGACTAGCGGGAGGTGGGAATGAGCAGTTCTTC
CDR3: CASSGPGLAGGGNEQFF

J: TRBJ2-1
D: -
size: -
V: TRBV28
DNA: TGTGCCAGCAGCCTCCGGGGGGAGCAGTTCTTC
CDR3: CASSLRGEQFF

J: TRBJ2-5
D: -
size: -
V: TRBV6-1
DNA: TGTGCCAGCACCCTAGGGGGGGGAGAAGAGACCCAGTACTTC
CDR3: CASTLGGGEETQYF

J: TRBJ2-3
D: -
size: -
V: TRBV30
DNA: TGTGCCTGGAGTGCCAGGAGCACAGATACGCAGTATTTT
CDR3: CAWSARSTDTQYF

J: TRBJ2-1
D: TRBD2
size: -
V: TRBV19
DNA: TGTGCCAGCACCAGCGAGGGCGGGAGATTTTTCAATGAGCAGTTCTTC
CDR3: CASTSEGGRFFNEQFF

J: TRBJ1-2
D: -
size: -
V: TRBV30
DNA: TGTGCCTGGAGTGTAGGTACTAAATTCGGCCTCAACTATGGCTACACCTTC
CDR3: CAWSVGTKFGLNYGYTF

J: TRBJ2-1
D: -
size: -
V: TRBV27
DNA: TGTGCCAGCAGCTTACAACAGCCCTACAATGAGCAGTTCTTC
CDR3: CASSLQQPYNEQFF

J: TRBJ2-7
D: -
size: -
V: TRBV7-9
DNA: TGTGCCAGCATCGGCGAGGTGGCCTACGAGCAGTACTTC
CDR3: CASIGEVAYEQYF

J: TRBJ2-2
D: -
size: -
V: TRBV11-2
DNA: TGTGCCAGCAGCCCCACCAGCACCGGGGAGCTGTTTTTT
CDR3: CASSPTSTGELFF

J: TRBJ1-2
D: -
size: -
V: TRBV25-1
DNA: TGTGCCAGCAGTTCCGGAGGGCGGGGAAACTATGGCTACACCTTC
CDR3: CASSSGGRGNYGYTF